These 27 T cell receptor beta chains were sequenced from one sample in a study of TIL therapy for anti-PD-1-resistant metastatic lung cancer. The time point is: pre-treatment sample, taken before nivolumab and TIL therapy. Most excised metastases sampled were pleural nodules or supraclavicular lymph nodes. The immunoSEQ assay was v3. Clones were sequenced by immunoSEQ multiplex PCR, and TCRdb holds only the in-frame ones, with some missing. Of more than 90,000 clones in the sample, 50% to 70% were seen once. This specimen was tumor tissue, taken at baseline. The source is a person between 30 and 80 years old with non-small cell lung cancer.

This chain links TRBV5-1 with TRBJ2-1; D remains unclear. Germline V lookup: CDR1 SGHRS, CDR2 YFSETQ. Trimming removed 0 bases from V and 1 base from J, with 2 bases in between. The CDR3 is made up of 13 amino acids. The CDR3 sequence: CASSLASYNEQFF. The CDR3 nucleotides read TGCGCCAGCAGCTTGGCGTCCTACAATGAGCAGTTCTTC.

A few counts support this clone. The chain links TRBV5-6 to TRBJ2-5; a possible D gene is TRBD2 (6 bases). The V gene lost 0 bases and the J gene lost 5 bases, with 8 bases spanning the gap. The CDR3 covers 13 residues. Looked up from germline, CDR1 is SGHDT and CDR2 is YYEEEE. The CDR3 loop is CASSLASEETQYF. CDR3 nucleotides: TGTGCCAGCAGCTTGGCTAGCGAGGAGACCCAGTACTTC.

J is TRBJ1-4 and V is TRBV4-1; 8 nucleotides agree with TRBD1. CDR1 MGHRA and CDR2 YSYEKL come from the germline V gene. This CDR3 region has 17 residues. V shed 1 base and J 2 bases; nucleotides not matched to a gene: 6. CDR3 DNA: TGCGCCAGCAGCCAAGCGAACAGGGGGGCGACTAATGAAAAACTGTTTTTT. Residues: CASSQANRGATNEKLFF.

The J gene is TRBJ2-3, the V gene TRBV5-6, with 11 bases fitting TRBD2. In germline, CDR1 is SGHDT, CDR2 YYEEEE. With 2 bases clipped from V and 3 bases from J, the junction kept 2 bases outside the gene matches. This CDR3 has 15 amino acids. As DNA, the CDR3 is TGTGCCAGCAGCTTACGGACTAGCGGGACAGATACGCAGTATTTT. Translating gives CASSLRTSGTDTQYF.

This clone was detected once. This sample also contains other DNA sequences that code for the same CDR3. This sequence joins TRBV10-3 and TRBJ2-1; 7 bases are a match to TRBD2. This CDR3 contains 16 residues. The V gene end was trimmed by 3 bases and the J gene end by 5 bases; junction bases not matched to a gene: 10. Germline V CDR1 and CDR2: ENHRY, SYGVKD. The CDR3 DNA sequence: TGTGCCATCAGTGAACTTGGACTGGCGGGGGACAATGAGCAGTTCTTC. Amino acids: CAISELGLAGDNEQFF.

The V gene is TRBV7-8, the J gene TRBJ2-2; 11 nucleotides match TRBD2. Germline V gives CDR1 SGHVS, CDR2 FQNEAQ. The CDR3 loop spans 16 amino acids. With V trimmed by 2 bases and J by 6 bases, 5 bases remained unmatched. CDR3 loop: CASSLITSGGPGELFF. For the CDR3, the DNA is TGTGCCAGCAGCTTAATTACTAGCGGGGGTCCCGGGGAGCTGTTTTTT.

This chain uses TRBV5-1 with TRBJ1-1, with TRBD1 as a possible D gene (5 bases). This CDR3 spans 14 amino acids. Germline lookup yields CDR1 SGHRS and CDR2 YFSETQ. V lost 5 bases and J 2 bases, leaving 13 bases between the germline ends. The CDR3 DNA reads as TGCGCCAGCAGGGAGGAATGGGGCAACACTGAAGCTTTCTTT. Protein sequence: CASREEWGNTEAFF.

The chain recombines TRBV4-3 with TRBJ2-5, with TRBD2 as a possible D gene (6 bases). Between the trimmed V and J ends, which lost 1 base and 4 bases, there was a span of 13 bases. Germline CDR1 and CDR2: LGHNA and YSLEER. The CDR3 runs to 15 residues. CDR3 sequence (DNA): TGCGCCAGCAGCCAAGTCTCGACTAGGGGAGAGACCCAGTACTTC. Protein sequence: CASSQVSTRGETQYF.

This chain joins TRBV5-4 and TRBJ2-5; no clear D. With 2 bases removed from V and 1 base from J, the gap between germline ends came to 9 bases. Germline V gives CDR1 SGHNT, CDR2 YYREEE (reference sequence). The CDR3 loop spans 14 amino acids. CDR3 nucleotide sequence: TGTGCCAGCAGCTTTGTAGGCTCCCAAGAGACCCAGTACTTC. This encodes CASSFVGSQETQYF.

This clone was seen a few times. The chain employs TRBV7-9 and TRBJ2-2; 10 bases fit TRBD2. Germline loops: CDR1 SEHNR, CDR2 FQNEAQ (reference sequence). The length of the CDR3 is 16 residues. Trimming took 5 bases from V and 5 from J; bases not matched to a gene: 8. The CDR3 DNA is TGTGCCAGCAGCCGGACTAGCGGAGTTCAGACCGGGGAGCTGTTTTTT. It yields the protein CASSRTSGVQTGELFF.

The chain uses TRBV20-1 and TRBJ1-4, with D possibly matching TRBD1 (6 bases). This CDR3 has 13 residues. V gave up 6 bases and J gave up 8 bases, with 16 bases separating them. Looked up from germline, CDR1 is DFQATT and CDR2 is SNEGSKA (reference sequence). The CDR3 sequence is CSASGGAGEKLFF. CDR3 sequence (DNA): TGCAGTGCCAGTGGGGGGGCAGGGGAAAAACTGTTTTTT.

This clone came up once. The chain links TRBV20-1 to TRBJ2-3; D is unclear. This CDR3 comprises 10 residues. V was pared by 3 bases and J by 7 bases, with 5 bases between. Germline V gene lookup returns CDR1 DFQATT and CDR2 SNEGSKA (reference sequence). CDR3 protein: CSARPYTQYF. DNA of the CDR3: TGCAGTGCTAGGCCCTATACGCAGTATTTT.

There are a few counts of this clone. Here the CDR3 DNA reads TGTGCCAGCAGTTACGGAGACAGGGGGTTGAATCAGCCCCAGCATTTT. As protein: CASSYGDRGLNQPQHF. The chain couples TRBV6-6 to TRBJ1-5, with 9 bases matching TRBD1. In germline, CDR1 is MNHNY, CDR2 SVGAGI (reference sequence). CDR3 size: 16 residues. V was pared by 2 bases and J by 4 bases, with 6 bases of the junction left unmatched.

This clone was counted only a few times. CDR3 sequence reads: CASSSTVYQETQYF. The CDR3 nucleotides are TGTGCCAGCAGTTCGACAGTTTACCAAGAGACCCAGTACTTC. V and J are TRBV6-6 and TRBJ2-5, with a possible D match to TRBD1 (5 bases). V lost 4 bases, J lost 0 bases, and 9 bases lay in between. There are 14 residues in the CDR3. Germline V gene lookup returns CDR1 MNHNY and CDR2 SVGAGI (reference sequence).

The table lists this clone with a few counts. The gene calls are TRBV7-2 and TRBJ2-1; TRBD2 matches at 8 bases. The CDR3 loop spans 16 amino acids. Germline CDR1 is SGHTA and CDR2 is FQGNSA. V was pared by 1 base and J by 9 bases, with 11 bases of the junction left unmatched. This CDR3 reads CASSLVSGTRAPEQFF. DNA of the CDR3: TGTGCCAGCAGCTTAGTTTCCGGGACTAGGGCCCCTGAGCAGTTCTTC. The complete variable domain, with remaining parts taken from reference TRBV7-2 and TRBJ2-1, reads GAGVSQSPSNKVTEKGKDVELRCDPISGHTALYWYRQSLGQGLEFLIYFQGNSAPDKSGLPSDRFSAERTGGSVSTLTIQRTQQEDSAVYLCASSLVSGTRAPEQFFGPGTRLTVL.

CDR3 sequence (DNA): TGTGCCAGCAGCTTCGGACAGGATTATGGCTACACCTTC. It translates to CASSFGQDYGYTF. The J gene is TRBJ1-2, the V gene TRBV11-2; 7 nucleotides match TRBD1. J gave up 5 bases and V 3 bases, and 3 bases lay outside the gene matches. The germline V gene has CDR1 SGHAT and CDR2 FQNNGV. The CDR3 covers 13 residues.

V and J are TRBV5-4 and TRBJ2-6, with 8 bases that match TRBD2. V was pared by 5 bases and J by 1 base, with 17 bases of the junction left unmatched. CDR1 SGHNT and CDR2 YYREEE come from the germline V gene (reference sequence). The CDR3 sequence is 20 residues long. The CDR3 reads CASRGSGGARSPSGANVLTF. The CDR3 DNA sequence: TGTGCCAGCAGAGGGTCCGGGGGGGCTAGAAGTCCGTCTGGGGCCAACGTCCTGACTTTC.

The chain couples TRBV28 to TRBJ2-7, with 7 bases identical to TRBD2. J lost 1 base, V lost 6 bases, and 15 bases had no gene match. Germline CDR1 reads MDHEN; CDR2 reads SYDVKM. The CDR3 has 17 residues. CDR3 in DNA: TGTGCCAGCAGAAAGACCCGCGGGGGAGGAGGGTCCTACGAGCAGTACTTC. Its translation is CASRKTRGGGGSYEQYF.

This clone was seen a few times. The chain couples TRBV3-1 (or the pseudogene TRBV3-2) to TRBJ2-1; D is unclear. The CDR3 runs 14 residues. Looked up from germline, CDR1 is LGHDT and CDR2 is YNNKEL (reference sequence). Trimming stripped 4 bases from V and 3 bases from J, with 10 bases between. CDR3 loop: CASSPNWDYNEQFF. CDR3 sequence (DNA): TGTGCCAGCAGCCCCAATTGGGACTACAATGAGCAGTTCTTC.

This clone was observed many times. The V call is TRBV28, the J call TRBJ1-5; D may be TRBD1 (5 bases). The CDR3 loop spans 15 amino acids. V was cut by 2 bases and J by 6 bases, with 14 bases left in between. Germline CDR1 reads MDHEN; CDR2 reads SYDVKM. The CDR3 reads CASSLGQGFRQPQHF. In nucleotides, the CDR3 is TGTGCCAGCAGTTTAGGTCAGGGATTTCGTCAGCCCCAGCATTTT. The full variable domain, its missing parts supplied by reference TRBV28 and TRBJ1-5, is DVKVTQSSRYLVKRTGEKVFLECVQDMDHENMFWYRQDPGLGLRLIYFSYDVKMKEKGDIPEGYSVSREKKERFSLILESASTNQTSMYLCASSLGQGFRQPQHFGDGTRLSIL.

The CDR3, as DNA: TGTGCCACCAGCAGAGAAGTCGGGATTCGGGACTCCTACAATGAGCAGTTCTTC. Translating it yields CATSREVGIRDSYNEQFF. This rearrangement joins TRBV15 to TRBJ2-1, with D possibly being TRBD2 (5 bases). Germline-derived CDR1 and CDR2 are LNHNV and YYDKDF (reference sequence). Trimming took 0 bases from V and 0 from J, leaving 15 bases between them. The CDR3 contains 18 residues. Variable domain in full (rest from reference TRBV15 and TRBJ2-1): DAMVIQNPRYQVTQFGKPVTLSCSQTLNHNVMYWYQQKSSQAPKLLFHYYDKDFNNEADTPDNFQSRRPNTSFCFLDIRSPGLGDTAMYLCATSREVGIRDSYNEQFFGPGTRLTVL.

The rearrangement links TRBV5-4 to TRBJ2-5, with 7 bases fitting TRBD1. Germline V gene sequence: CDR1 SGHNT, CDR2 YYREEE (reference sequence). The CDR3 sequence is 13 residues long. Trimming took 1 base from V and 4 from J; bases not matched to a gene: 1. The CDR3 loop is CASSLRGLETQYF. The DNA for the CDR3 is TGTGCCAGCAGCTTGAGGGGGCTAGAGACCCAGTACTTC.

The rearrangement links TRBV4-1 to TRBJ2-7; the D gene could be TRBD1 or TRBD2 (6 bases each). This CDR3 is built from 15 residues. Germline CDR1 and CDR2: MGHRA and YSYEKL. V lost 0 bases to trimming and J lost 9 bases, with 18 bases between them. The CDR3 sequence: CASSQDWGARRGQYF. The CDR3 bases are TGCGCCAGCAGCCAAGATTGGGGGGCTCGCAGGGGGCAGTACTTC.

This clone turned up a few times. This chain links TRBV6-5 with TRBJ2-2; D gene unclear. Germline CDR1 MNHEY, CDR2 SVGAGI. The germline V and J ends were trimmed by 6 bases and 5 bases, with 13 bases remaining between them. The CDR3 loop spans 14 amino acids. CDR3 region: CASRTPVQTGELFF. The CDR3, as DNA: TGTGCCAGCAGAACCCCCGTCCAAACCGGGGAGCTGTTTTTT.

This chain uses TRBV30 with TRBJ2-1, with D perhaps TRBD2 (5 bases). The CDR3 is made up of 15 amino acids. Germline lookup yields CDR1 GTSNPN and CDR2 SVGIG (reference sequence). Trimming left V 2 bases short and J 2 bases short, with 13 bases between. The chain's CDR3 is CAWSLLSGPYNEQFF. The CDR3 DNA reads TGTGCCTGGAGTCTATTGAGCGGACCCTACAATGAGCAGTTCTTC.

This chain uses TRBV5-1 with TRBJ2-5; 9 nucleotides agree with TRBD1. The length of the CDR3 is 14 residues. V shed 4 bases and J 4 bases; nucleotides not matched to a gene: 5. Germline V CDR1 and CDR2: SGHRS, YFSETQ. For the CDR3, the DNA is TGCGCCAGCAGCCAAGGACAGGGGAGAGAGACCCAGTACTTC. Translating gives CASSQGQGRETQYF. Based on the CDR3 plus reference TRBV5-1 and TRBJ2-5, the full variable domain is KAGVTQTPRYLIKTRGQQVTLSCSPISGHRSVSWYQQTPGQGLQFLFEYFSETQRNKGNFPGRFSGRQFSNSRSEMNVSTLELGDSALYLCASSQGQGRETQYFGPGTRLLVL.

V gene TRBV15 combines with J gene TRBJ1-5; TRBD1 might be the D (5 bases). V lost 0 bases and J lost 3, with 15 bases in between. This CDR3 has 17 amino acids. Germline V gene lookup returns CDR1 LNHNV and CDR2 YYDKDF (reference sequence). CDR3 in amino acids: CATSRDLGGRNNQPQHF. The DNA for the CDR3 is TGTGCCACCAGCAGAGATCTTGGGGGTAGAAACAATCAGCCCCAGCATTTT.